One T cell receptor (beta chain) is described in this entry. As yet, its antigen is unknown. Germline loops: CDR1 MDHEN, CDR2 SYDVKM. Trimming removed 2 bases from V and 7 bases from J; junction bases left unmatched: 5. CDR3 size: 14 residues. Measured with immunoSEQ multiplex PCR; TCRdb has only the in-frame clones, and not every one. The repertoire has some 82,000 clones, roughly 75% of them found once; the top ten carry about 19%. This entry comes from a study of T cells in localized non-small cell lung cancer. Study results and caveats: Sequencing, confined to only one tumor region, leaves heterogeneity possible.

V gene TRBV28 combines with J gene TRBJ1-2, with 9 positions matching TRBD1. Sequences were derived from PBMCs, sampled before any cancer treatment. The sequence derives from a man aged 40 to 75 with stage II squamous cell lung carcinoma. The CDR3, as DNA: TGTGCCAGCAGTTTACGGGGACAGGGACGTGGCTACACCTTC. This codes for CASSLRGQGRGYTF.